This TCR beta chain was profiled in a study of T cells after yellow fever vaccination. Study results and caveats: Contamination of FACS-sorted repertoires by abundant clonotypes from the bulk population could occur. Reappearing after the booster were most of the clones from primary vaccination (roughly 96% CD4, 88% CD8).

The 5'RACE template-switching step produced TCR cDNA and added a universal primer site and UMIs. TCRdb re-derived calls from the 5' RACE reads in MiXCR, one entry per CDR3 protein. The table has 450,000 to 600,000 distinct CDR3 sequences, less than 15% seen once. V was pared by 4 bases and J by 8 bases, with 15 bases between. The germline V gene encodes CDR1 MNHEY and CDR2 SVGEGT. The CDR3 consists of 14 residues. This clonotype was detected a few times. What it binds is unknown. The sequence was collected from a man aged 30 to 39 who received the YFV17D yellow fever vaccine. The gene calls are TRBV6-2 or TRBV6-3 and TRBJ2-1; D unclear. Source: PBMCs, taken on the day of the yellow fever booster vaccination. CDR3: CASSSDDRWDEQFF. The DNA for the CDR3 is TGTGCCAGCAGTTCGGACGATAGATGGGATGAGCAGTTCTTC.